The present TCR beta chain was sequenced within a study of ipilimumab plus nivolumab after autologous stem cell transplantation. Turning to the study itself: The myeloma group: high-risk transplant-naive, or relapse within 3 years after first autologous transplant.

Libraries were prepared by immunoSEQ multiplex PCR; TCRdb keeps only in-frame clonotypes and omits some of them. The sample lists under 6,000 clones; about 80% were seen once. Study-wide results and limits: Per the authors, repertoire, Treg and microbiota data justify further study.

Comments on this clone: Antigen: not known.

Germline CDR1 MGHDK, CDR2 SYGVNS. CDR3 length: 15 residues. The V segment lost 8 bases and the J segment 3 bases; nucleotides outside the gene matches: 10. Patients got ipilimumab 1 mg/kg beginning 14 to 28 days post-transplant. Patients received nivolumab 3 mg/kg at weeks 1, 4, 7, 10, then fortnightly to week 26. This sequence was found in a male donor with multiple myeloma. The sequencing used PBMCs, collected in a trial of ipilimumab plus nivolumab as post-transplant consolidation. The chain carries TRBV25-1 and TRBJ2-7; the match to TRBD1 covers 10 bases. In DNA form, the CDR3 reads TGTGCCAGCGGGGGAACGGGACAGGGGTTCTACGAGCAGTACTTC. Translated, it gives CASGGTGQGFYEQYF.